The 29 T cell receptor beta chains reported below all come from one sample, sequenced in a study of shared clonotypes between healthy human individuals. Assay used: immunoSEQ multiplex PCR; TCRdb lists only in-frame clones, some missing. This sample carries approximately 980,000 clones, approximately 80% of them seen once, and the ten largest clones take about 1.5%. The specimen sequenced was memory CD4+ T cells sorted from blood. Described subset: CD45RA-negative fraction. These receptors all stem from a man aged 18 to 29 in good health.

The gene calls are TRBV19 and TRBJ2-3; D is possibly TRBD2 (5 bases). The V end lost 8 bases, the J end lost 5 bases, and 17 bases lay between the germline ends. The CDR3 runs 14 residues. Germline CDR1 LNHDA, CDR2 SQIVND (reference sequence). CDR3 loop: CASQINFGVDTQYF. CDR3 nucleotides: TGTGCCAGTCAAATTAACTTCGGGGTAGATACGCAGTATTTT.

In regard to this clone: Other DNA sequences in the sample encode the same CDR3. V and J are TRBV30 and TRBJ2-5, with D perhaps TRBD2 (5 bases). This CDR3 has 11 residues. V lost 2 bases and J lost 5, with 6 bases in between. The V gene's germline CDR1 is GTSNPN and CDR2 SVGIG (reference sequence). CDR3 protein: CAWSRGETQYF. The CDR3 coding sequence is TGTGCCTGGAGTCGAGGGGAGACCCAGTACTTC.

The rearrangement links TRBV6-6 to TRBJ2-4; D not resolved. Trimming pared 7 bases from V and 8 bases from J, leaving 9 bases between. CDR1 and CDR2 (germline): MNHNY, SVGAGI (reference sequence). This CDR3 is 11 amino acids long. CDR3 sequence (DNA): TGTGCCAGCACCCTATCAGACATTCAGTACTTC. This gives the protein CASTLSDIQYF.

The chain is built from TRBV7-9 and TRBJ2-7; D may be TRBD1 (5 bases). This CDR3 contains 13 residues. V shed 5 bases and J shed 7 bases, with 15 bases lying between them. The germline CDR1 and CDR2 sequences are SEHNR and FQNEAQ (reference sequence). The CDR3 protein is CASSPVGAGEQYF. DNA for the CDR3: TGTGCCAGCAGCCCTGTTGGGGCAGGGGAGCAGTACTTC.

V gene TRBV4-1 combines with J gene TRBJ1-2; 9 bases map to TRBD1. The CDR3 covers 15 residues. J gave up 7 bases and V 2 bases, and 8 bases lay outside the gene matches. Germline V gene data show CDR1 as MGHRA and CDR2 as YSYEKL. CDR3 DNA sequence: TGCGCCAGCAGCCAATACCGGGACAGGGAACGTGGCTACACCTTC. It translates to CASSQYRDRERGYTF.

This clone occurred many times. J is TRBJ2-2 and V is TRBV27, with TRBD1 matching 7 bases. Germline V gene data show CDR1 as MNHEY and CDR2 as SMNVEV (reference sequence). CDR3 size: 15 residues. Trimming removed 4 bases from V and 2 bases from J; junction bases left unmatched: 4. The CDR3 bases are TGTGCCAGCAGTTGGACAGGAACTAACACCGGGGAGCTGTTTTTT. It translates to CASSWTGTNTGELFF.

The rearrangement links TRBV5-5 to TRBJ2-3; no clear D. Germline CDR1 and CDR2: SGHKS and YYEKEE (reference sequence). The CDR3 is 13 residues long. V shed 3 bases and J shed 6 bases, with 11 bases lying between them. DNA for the CDR3: TGTGCCAGCAGCTCCCCCCTTTCTGATACGCAGTATTTT. Amino acid sequence: CASSSPLSDTQYF. The variable domain in full, with the rest retrieved from reference TRBV5-5 and TRBJ2-3, is DAGVTQSPTHLIKTRGQQVTLRCSPISGHKSVSWYQQVLGQGPQFIFQYYEKEERGRGNFPDRFSARQFPNYSSELNVNALLLGDSALYLCASSSPLSDTQYFGPGTRLTVL.

The gene calls are TRBV6-1 and TRBJ2-7, with D possibly TRBD2 on 6 matching bases. CDR3 length: 14 residues. Trimming stripped 3 bases from V and 9 bases from J, with 18 bases between. Germline CDR1 MNHNS, CDR2 SASEGT. CDR3: CASSESGRGAGQYF. For the CDR3, the DNA is TGTGCCAGCAGTGAGAGCGGGCGGGGAGCCGGGCAGTACTTC.

The DNA for the CDR3 is TGCGCCAGCAGTGAGTCGGGGAGCGGGAGAGGTTCCTACAATGAGCAGTTCTTC. Its protein product is CASSESGSGRGSYNEQFF. The chain couples TRBV10-1 to TRBJ2-1; TRBD2 matches 8 bases. With 0 bases clipped from V and 1 base from J, the junction kept 8 bases outside the gene matches. This CDR3 is built from 18 residues. Germline assignment: CDR1 WNHNN and CDR2 SYGVQD (reference sequence).

The chain employs TRBV6-1 and TRBJ2-1; no clear D gene. The germline gives CDR1 MNHNS, CDR2 SASEGT. Trimming removed 2 bases from V and 9 bases from J, with 11 bases in between. The CDR3 runs to 13 residues. The CDR3 sequence: CASSEKVVGEQFF. CDR3 nucleotide sequence: TGTGCCAGCAGTGAAAAGGTCGTGGGTGAGCAGTTCTTC.

This rearrangement joins TRBV25-1 to TRBJ2-7, with D uncertain. CDR3 length: 11 amino acids. Germline CDR1 and CDR2: MGHDK and SYGVNS. V lost 5 bases to trimming and J lost 6 bases, with 8 bases between them. The CDR3 loop is CASSQASEQYF. For the CDR3, the DNA is TGTGCCAGCAGTCAGGCAAGCGAGCAGTACTTC.

CDR3 sequence (DNA): TGTGCCAGCAGCTGGCGGGTCACAGAGACCCAGTACTTC. Translation: CASSWRVTETQYF. This chain joins TRBV7-2 and TRBJ2-5; tentative D call: TRBD2 (5 bases). Trimming stripped 4 bases from V and 4 bases from J, with 10 bases between. The CDR3 has 13 residues. Germline lookup yields CDR1 SGHTA and CDR2 FQGNSA. The full variable domain, rest sourced from reference TRBV7-2 and TRBJ2-5, is GAGVSQSPSNKVTEKGKDVELRCDPISGHTALYWYRQSLGQGLEFLIYFQGNSAPDKSGLPSDRFSAERTGGSVSTLTIQRTQQEDSAVYLCASSWRVTETQYFGPGTRLLVL.

In its sample, this clone was seen a few times. The chain recombines TRBV7-9 with TRBJ1-1; D uncertain. This CDR3 contains 11 residues. V lost 1 base and J 11 bases, leaving 8 bases between the germline ends. The germline V gene encodes CDR1 SEHNR and CDR2 FQNEAQ (reference sequence). This chain's CDR3 is CASSLVMGAFF. CDR3 nucleotide sequence: TGTGCCAGCAGCTTAGTGATGGGGGCTTTCTTT.

The genes are TRBV5-4 and TRBJ2-3, with a tentative D call TRBD1 (5 bases). This CDR3 comprises 15 residues. Germline V gene sequence: CDR1 SGHNT, CDR2 YYREEE (reference sequence). Trimming left V 4 bases short and J 1 base short, with 13 bases between. The CDR3 region is CASSQDLGGTDTQYF. DNA of the CDR3: TGTGCCAGCAGCCAAGACCTAGGGGGCACAGATACGCAGTATTTT. The full variable domain, with the rest looked up from reference TRBV5-4 and TRBJ2-3, is ETGVTQSPTHLIKTRGQQVTLRCSSQSGHNTVSWYQQALGQGPQFIFQYYREEENGRGNFPPRFSGLQFPNYSSELNVNALELDDSALYLCASSQDLGGTDTQYFGPGTRLTVL.

About this clone itself: The sample holds other DNA sequences that translate to the same CDR3. The chain links TRBV18 to TRBJ2-3, with TRBD1 as a possible D gene (6 bases). From germline, CDR1 is KGHSH and CDR2 LQKENI. The CDR3 length is 14 residues. V was shortened by 2 bases and J by 1 base, with 7 bases between the two germline ends. The chain's CDR3 is CASSPKGGTDTQYF. The CDR3 nucleotides read TGTGCCAGCTCACCAAAGGGGGGCACAGATACGCAGTATTTT.

The genes are TRBV4-2 and TRBJ1-2; D unclear. Trimming pared 0 bases from V and 4 bases from J, leaving 9 bases between. Germline V CDR1 and CDR2: LGHNA, YNFKEQ. The CDR3 consists of 14 residues. The CDR3 loop reads CASSQELEFYGYTF. The CDR3 DNA is TGTGCCAGCAGCCAAGAATTAGAATTCTATGGCTACACCTTC.

The chain couples TRBV6-6 to TRBJ2-2, with TRBD1 identical over 7 bases. The V gene's germline CDR1 is MNHNY and CDR2 SVGAGI (reference sequence). The trim removed 5 bases at V and 4 bases at J, leaving 4 bases unmatched. The CDR3 contains 14 residues. In DNA form, the CDR3 reads TGTGCCAGCAGTCGGGACAGACTCACCGGGGAGCTGTTTTTT. Protein product: CASSRDRLTGELFF.

This clone has more than one count but fewer than ten. The chain has TRBV30 and TRBJ1-6; D call uncertain. Per the germline V gene, CDR1 is GTSNPN and CDR2 is SVGIG (reference sequence). The V gene lost 0 bases and the J gene lost 9 bases, with 18 bases spanning the gap. CDR3 size: 16 residues. The CDR3, as DNA: TGTGCCTGGAGTGTAAGGAGTACAGCCCAGATTTCACCCCTCCACTTT. It specifies CAWSVRSTAQISPLHF.

The rearrangement uses TRBV7-2 and TRBJ2-1; D is possibly TRBD2 (5 bases). The V gene lost 5 bases and the J gene lost 12 bases, with 14 bases spanning the gap. The germline V gene has CDR1 SGHTA and CDR2 FQGNSA. This CDR3 has 12 residues. In DNA, the CDR3 is TGTGCCAGCAGCCAACTCGGACTGGGGCAGTTCTTC. Amino acid sequence: CASSQLGLGQFF.

This rearrangement joins TRBV5-1 to TRBJ2-3; 11 positions agree with TRBD2. Germline V gene sequence: CDR1 SGHRS, CDR2 YFSETQ. This CDR3 has 17 amino acids. V gave up 2 bases and J gave up 1 base; unmatched junction bases: 6. CDR3 sequence reads: CASSLHSGGAGTDTQYF. The CDR3 nucleotides read TGCGCCAGCAGCTTACATAGCGGGGGGGCTGGCACAGATACGCAGTATTTT.

CDR3 nucleotides: TGCGCCAGCAGCTTGGCAGACAGGGGGCGACAAGAGACCCAGTACTTC. This gives the protein CASSLADRGRQETQYF. The gene calls are TRBV5-1 and TRBJ2-5; 10 nucleotides agree with TRBD1. Germline values: CDR1 SGHRS, CDR2 YFSETQ. The V segment lost 0 bases and the J segment 2 bases; nucleotides outside the gene matches: 4. The CDR3 sequence is 16 residues long.

CDR3 loop: CASSHSTGDNEKLFF. CDR3 bases: TGCGCCAGCAGCCACTCGACAGGGGACAATGAAAAACTGTTTTTT. The chain carries TRBV4-1 and TRBJ1-4; 8 nucleotides line up with TRBD1. Unmatched junction bases numbered 5, after V lost 3 bases and J lost 5 bases. The CDR3 has 15 residues. Germline CDR1 is MGHRA and CDR2 is YSYEKL.

Comments on this clone: A much larger clone lies one base from this, so it may be a read error. The genes are TRBV7-3 and TRBJ1-5; D unresolved. Germline V gene lookup returns CDR1 SGHTA and CDR2 FQGTGA. This CDR3 contains 13 residues. V was cut by 1 base and J by 0 bases, with 1 base left in between. CDR3 in amino acids: CASSLSSNQPQHF. The CDR3 nucleotides read TGTGCCAGCAGCTTAAGTAGCAATCAGCCCCAGCATTTT. Based on the CDR3 plus reference TRBV7-3 and TRBJ1-5, the full variable domain is GAGVSQTPSNKVTEKGKYVELRCDPISGHTALYWYRQSLGQGPEFLIYFQGTGAADDSGLPNDRFFAVRPEGSVSTLKIQRTERGDSAVYLCASSLSSNQPQHFGDGTRLSIL.

This clone appeared a few times. J is TRBJ2-6 and V is TRBV6-1, with 10 bases identical to TRBD2. V gave up 4 bases and J gave up 0 bases; unmatched junction bases: 9. This CDR3 comprises 19 residues. Germline loops: CDR1 MNHNS, CDR2 SASEGT. CDR3 region: CASSAPQGLAASGANVLTF. Here the CDR3 DNA reads TGTGCCAGCAGTGCTCCCCAAGGACTAGCGGCCTCTGGGGCCAACGTCCTGACTTTC.

The V gene is TRBV5-1, the J gene TRBJ2-3, with 15 bases lining up with TRBD2. J lost 0 bases, V lost 3 bases, and 8 bases had no gene match. CDR1 and CDR2 from the germline V gene are SGHRS and YFSETQ. This CDR3 comprises 19 residues. CDR3 amino acids: CASSSLGLAGGSSTDTQYF. The CDR3 bases are TGCGCCAGCAGCTCGTTGGGACTAGCGGGGGGATCTAGCACAGATACGCAGTATTTT. Full variable domain (outside the CDR3, taken from reference TRBV5-1 and TRBJ2-3): KAGVTQTPRYLIKTRGQQVTLSCSPISGHRSVSWYQQTPGQGLQFLFEYFSETQRNKGNFPGRFSGRQFSNSRSEMNVSTLELGDSALYLCASSSLGLAGGSSTDTQYFGPGTRLTVL.

The chain combines TRBV19 with TRBJ1-2; 7 nucleotides line up with TRBD1. This CDR3 region has 13 residues. The germline V gene has CDR1 LNHDA and CDR2 SQIVND (reference sequence). Trimming removed 5 bases from V and 6 bases from J; junction bases left unmatched: 6. CDR3 region: CASSLNDRDGYTF. DNA for the CDR3: TGTGCCAGTAGTCTCAACGACAGGGATGGCTACACCTTC.

The chain recombines TRBV19 with TRBJ1-1; D might be TRBD1 (5 bases). Germline V gene lookup returns CDR1 LNHDA and CDR2 SQIVND (reference sequence). Trimming took off 10 bases at V and 3 bases at J, with 15 bases between the two ends. The CDR3 has 13 amino acids. In DNA, the CDR3 is TGTGCCACGGGCCGGGGGAGGTACACTGAAGCTTTCTTT. This codes for CATGRGRYTEAFF.

The rearrangement links TRBV6-1 to TRBJ1-5; weak D call: TRBD1 (5 bases). Germline V lookup: CDR1 MNHNS, CDR2 SASEGT. Trimming left V 0 bases short and J 6 bases short, with 9 bases between. The CDR3 is 14 amino acids. The CDR3 region is CASSEAHRSQPQHF. CDR3 DNA: TGTGCCAGCAGTGAAGCACACAGGAGTCAGCCCCAGCATTTT.

This clone occurred a few times. V usage is TRBV12-5 and J usage is TRBJ2-7; D gene ambiguous. The CDR3 runs to 12 residues. Germline CDR1 is LGHNT and CDR2 is FRNRAP. The V gene lost 5 bases and the J gene lost 5 bases, with 10 bases spanning the gap. CDR3 DNA: TGTGCTAGTGGTCCCGACCGGGACGAGCAGTACTTC. This sequence encodes CASGPDRDEQYF.